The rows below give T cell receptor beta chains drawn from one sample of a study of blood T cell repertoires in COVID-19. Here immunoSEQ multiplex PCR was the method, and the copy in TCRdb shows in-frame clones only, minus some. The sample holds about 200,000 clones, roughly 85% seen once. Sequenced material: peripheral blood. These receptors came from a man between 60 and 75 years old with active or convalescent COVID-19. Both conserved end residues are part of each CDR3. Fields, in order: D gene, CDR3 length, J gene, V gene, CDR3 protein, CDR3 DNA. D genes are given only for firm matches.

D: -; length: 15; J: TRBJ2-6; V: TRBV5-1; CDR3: CASSPGAPGANVLTF; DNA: TGCGCCAGCAGCCCGGGTGCTCCTGGGGCCAACGTCCTGACTTTC
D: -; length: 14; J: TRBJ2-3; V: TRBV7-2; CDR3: CASSSIEQSDTQYF; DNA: TGTGCCAGCAGCTCAATTGAACAATCAGATACGCAGTATTTT
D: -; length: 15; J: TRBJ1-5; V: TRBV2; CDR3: CASSSNGATNQPQHF; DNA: TGTGCCAGCAGTAGCAATGGGGCTACCAATCAGCCCCAGCATTTT
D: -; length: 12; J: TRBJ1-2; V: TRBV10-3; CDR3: CAISETGNGYTF; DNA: TGTGCCATCAGTGAGACAGGGAATGGCTACACCTTC
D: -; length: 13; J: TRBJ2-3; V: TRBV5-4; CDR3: CASSTNLEDTQYF; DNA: TGTGCCAGCAGCACTAACCTGGAAGATACGCAGTATTTT
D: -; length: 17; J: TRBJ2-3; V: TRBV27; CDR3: CASSLWARDSSTDTQYF; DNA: TGTGCCAGCAGTTTATGGGCCCGAGATTCTAGCACAGATACGCAGTATTTT
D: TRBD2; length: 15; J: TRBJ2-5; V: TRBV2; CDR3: CASSSTGGLYGTQYF; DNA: TGTGCCAGCAGCTCCACGGGGGGGTTATATGGGACCCAGTACTTC
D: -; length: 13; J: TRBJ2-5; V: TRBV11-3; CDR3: CASSSTSAETQYF; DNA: TGTGCCAGCAGCTCGACTAGTGCGGAGACCCAGTACTTC
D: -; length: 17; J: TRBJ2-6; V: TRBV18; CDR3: CASSLWTSRSGANVLTF; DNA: TGTGCCAGCTCACTCTGGACATCACGCTCTGGGGCCAACGTCCTGACTTTC
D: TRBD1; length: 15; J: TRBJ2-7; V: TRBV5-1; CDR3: CASSTSGTGSYEQYF; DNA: TGCGCCAGCAGCACGTCCGGGACAGGGAGCTACGAGCAGTACTTC